This entry lists 28 T cell receptor beta chains sequenced from one sample in a study of cytomegalovirus exposure and HLA in healthy donors. Sequenced by immunoSEQ multiplex PCR; TCRdb stores in-frame clones only, minus some. The table has 300,000 to 400,000 clones, roughly 90% seen once. The sample taken for sequencing was PBMCs. The receptors derive from a woman aged 18-30 years in good health and CMV-seronegative.

The V call is TRBV6-1, the J call TRBJ1-1, with D uncertain. V lost 3 bases and J 1 base, leaving 15 bases between the germline ends. This CDR3 region has 16 residues. Germline V gives CDR1 MNHNS, CDR2 SASEGT. CDR3 in DNA: TGTGCCAGCAGTGAGACGAGCGGGCTGAGGAACACTGAAGCTTTCTTT. Protein sequence: CASSETSGLRNTEAFF.

The genes are TRBV5-1 and TRBJ1-1; the D is unclear. V lost 0 bases to trimming and J lost 0 bases, with 6 bases between them. CDR1 and CDR2 (germline): SGHRS, YFSETQ. The CDR3 runs to 14 residues. CDR3 bases: TGCGCCAGCAGCTTGGACGCGGTGAACACTGAAGCTTTCTTT. Residues: CASSLDAVNTEAFF.

The chain links TRBV5-1 to TRBJ1-4; D is undetermined. The ends were cut back, 1 base at V and 8 bases at J, with 15 bases in the middle. Germline CDR1 is SGHRS and CDR2 is YFSETQ. The CDR3 has 15 amino acids. The CDR3 protein is CASSLLGPQKEKLFF. CDR3 nucleotide sequence: TGCGCCAGCAGCTTGTTGGGCCCTCAGAAGGAAAAACTGTTTTTT.

The chain couples TRBV11-2 to TRBJ2-7; D not resolved. Germline values: CDR1 SGHAT, CDR2 FQNNGV. The CDR3 is made up of 17 amino acids. V lost 5 bases and J lost 0, with 20 bases in between. CDR3 DNA: TGTGCCAGCAGCCGCATCTCCCCGGGTTCCAGCTCCTACGAGCAGTACTTC. Translated: CASSRISPGSSSYEQYF.

The chain employs TRBV28 and TRBJ1-4; no clear D gene. The germline V gene encodes CDR1 MDHEN and CDR2 SYDVKM. The V end was cut by 3 bases, the J end by 5 bases, with 16 bases between. CDR3 size: 16 residues. DNA of the CDR3: TGTGCCAGCAGTTTCCAGGCCCGGTTCAAGAATGAAAAACTGTTTTTT. As protein: CASSFQARFKNEKLFF.

This clone was recorded only once. The V call is TRBV13, the J call TRBJ2-7; D not resolved. Trimming removed 4 bases from V and 3 bases from J, with 10 bases in between. The CDR3 extends over 13 amino acids. Looked up from germline, CDR1 is PRHDT and CDR2 is FYEKMQ (reference sequence). DNA of the CDR3: TGTGCCAGCAGCTCCCGGGTGAACTACGAGCAGTACTTC. Its protein product is CASSSRVNYEQYF.

This chain joins TRBV5-6 and TRBJ2-3; 9 positions match TRBD2. This CDR3 region has 15 residues. The germline V gene has CDR1 SGHDT and CDR2 YYEEEE. J gave up 0 bases and V 4 bases, and 3 bases lay outside the gene matches. CDR3 sequence reads: CASSRLAESTDTQYF. CDR3 nucleotides: TGTGCCAGCAGCCGACTAGCGGAAAGCACAGATACGCAGTATTTT.

Turning to this clone: Distinct nucleotide sequences in the sample also encode this CDR3. The chain couples TRBV18 to TRBJ2-5; D possibly corresponds to TRBD1 (5 bases). The germline V gene encodes CDR1 KGHSH and CDR2 LQKENI. V dropped 3 bases and J dropped 2 bases, with 10 bases sitting between them. This CDR3 contains 14 residues. CDR3 amino acids: CASSPGQGQETQYF. CDR3 in DNA: TGTGCCAGCTCACCGGGGCAGGGTCAAGAGACCCAGTACTTC.

The rearrangement links TRBV9 to TRBJ1-1; the D gene is possibly TRBD1 (5 bases). V was trimmed by 0 bases and J by 4 bases, leaving 13 bases between them. The length of the CDR3 is 15 residues. Germline V gene sequence: CDR1 SGDLS, CDR2 YYNGEE. The CDR3 loop is CASSVAAGRVTEAFF. CDR3 DNA sequence: TGTGCCAGCAGCGTAGCCGCAGGGAGGGTCACTGAAGCTTTCTTT.

The chain combines TRBV10-2 with TRBJ1-2, with 7 bases fitting TRBD1. The CDR3 runs 14 residues. V gave up 3 bases and J gave up 8 bases; unmatched junction bases: 9. Germline lookup yields CDR1 WSHSY and CDR2 SAAADI. The CDR3 protein is CASSERGRPEGYTF. The CDR3 DNA sequence: TGCGCCAGCAGTGAAAGGGGGCGCCCCGAGGGCTACACCTTC.

The gene calls are TRBV4-1 and TRBJ2-3; a weak D match, TRBD2 (5 bases). Germline V gene lookup returns CDR1 MGHRA and CDR2 YSYEKL. The CDR3 extends over 12 amino acids. V lost 4 bases, J lost 7 bases, and 9 bases lay in between. The CDR3 sequence is CASSPRGYTQYF. Here the CDR3 DNA reads TGCGCCAGCAGCCCTCGGGGTTATACGCAGTATTTT.

The CDR3 here is CASSSIDSDQPQHF. CDR3 DNA: TGTGCCAGCAGCTCCATTGACAGCGATCAGCCCCAGCATTTT. J is TRBJ1-5 and V is TRBV7-9; possibly TRBD1 for D (5 bases). Trimming pared 4 bases from V and 5 bases from J, leaving 12 bases between. Germline CDR1 and CDR2: SEHNR and FQNEAQ (reference sequence). The CDR3 has 14 amino acids. Based on the CDR3 plus reference TRBV7-9 and TRBJ1-5, the full variable domain is DTGVSQNPRHKITKRGQNVTFRCDPISEHNRLYWYRQTLGQGPEFLTYFQNEAQLEKSRLLSDRFSAERPKGSFSTLEIQRTEQGDSAMYLCASSSIDSDQPQHFGDGTRLSIL.

This clone showed up just a few times. This rearrangement joins TRBV9 to TRBJ2-7; D call uncertain. Germline assignment: CDR1 SGDLS and CDR2 YYNGEE. The CDR3 runs 14 residues. V was clipped by 0 bases and J by 5 bases, with 12 bases between them. DNA for the CDR3: TGTGCCAGCAGCGTAGGTCCCCACACTAACGAGCAGTACTTC. Amino acid sequence: CASSVGPHTNEQYF.

J is TRBJ2-7 and V is TRBV6-5, with a tentative D call TRBD1 (5 bases). The CDR3 totals 12 residues. Trimming took off 6 bases at V and 5 bases at J, with 11 bases between the two ends. In germline, CDR1 is MNHEY, CDR2 SVGAGI. As DNA, the CDR3 is TGTGCCAGCAGCAGGGTGCCGGACGAGCAGTACTTC. Its protein product is CASSRVPDEQYF.

The V call is TRBV19, the J call TRBJ1-1, with a tentative D call TRBD1 (5 bases). V lost 3 bases and J 1 base, leaving 9 bases between the germline ends. The germline CDR1 and CDR2 sequences are LNHDA and SQIVND (reference sequence). The CDR3 loop spans 14 amino acids. The CDR3 DNA follows: TGTGCCAGTAGTATGGGGCGTCCGAACACTGAAGCTTTCTTT. Residues: CASSMGRPNTEAFF.

The chain recombines TRBV7-9 with TRBJ2-7, with a possible D match to TRBD1 (5 bases). The V gene's germline CDR1 is SEHNR and CDR2 FQNEAQ (reference sequence). The CDR3 sequence is 15 residues long. Deletions cut 0 bases from V and 3 bases from J, with 12 bases between. CDR3 loop: CASSLAPDIVYEQYF. CDR3 in DNA: TGTGCCAGCAGCTTAGCCCCGGACATCGTCTACGAGCAGTACTTC.

This rearrangement joins TRBV5-5 to TRBJ2-2; a possible D gene is TRBD1 (6 bases). Germline V lookup: CDR1 SGHKS, CDR2 YYEKEE (reference sequence). CDR3 length equals 15 residues. Deletions cut 5 bases from V and 3 bases from J, with 14 bases between. Here the CDR3 reads CASSHKDSYTGELFF. In DNA form, the CDR3 reads TGTGCCAGCAGTCATAAGGACAGCTACACCGGGGAGCTGTTTTTT.

The chain is built from TRBV4-1 and TRBJ2-5; 14 bases fit TRBD2. CDR3 length equals 15 residues. Germline trimming cut 0 bases from V and 8 bases from J; bases unmatched to any gene: 2. Germline CDR1 reads MGHRA; CDR2 reads YSYEKL. CDR3 nucleotides: TGCGCCAGCAGCCAAGACGGGACTAGCGGGGGAACCCAGTACTTC. It yields the protein CASSQDGTSGGTQYF.

Notes on this clone: The sample has other DNA sequences that encode this CDR3 too. The chain links TRBV5-1 to TRBJ2-7, with 8 bases identical to TRBD1. Trimming took 0 bases from V and 2 from J; bases not matched to a gene: 4. This CDR3 contains 15 residues. Germline CDR1 and CDR2: SGHRS and YFSETQ. The CDR3 reads CASSLAGQGAYEQYF. The CDR3 DNA follows: TGCGCCAGCAGCTTGGCCGGACAGGGTGCCTACGAGCAGTACTTC.

The V call is TRBV27, the J call TRBJ1-5; D is ambiguous. Looked up from germline, CDR1 is MNHEY and CDR2 is SMNVEV (reference sequence). The CDR3 has 15 residues. V dropped 0 bases and J dropped 10 bases, with 16 bases sitting between them. This chain's CDR3 is CASSLSVERRFPQHF. The CDR3 DNA reads TGTGCCAGCAGTTTATCAGTTGAGCGCCGGTTCCCCCAGCATTTT.

This rearrangement joins TRBV7-6 to TRBJ2-7; 13 bases fit TRBD2. With 6 bases clipped from V and 6 bases from J, the junction kept 8 bases outside the gene matches. This CDR3 spans 15 amino acids. Germline CDR1 SGHVS, CDR2 FNYEAQ. This CDR3 reads CASSRGLAGEGEQYF. CDR3 DNA: TGTGCCAGCAGTCGAGGACTAGCGGGAGAAGGCGAGCAGTACTTC.

The rearrangement uses TRBV20-1 and TRBJ2-2, with a possible D match to TRBD2 (5 bases). With 5 bases removed from V and 5 bases from J, the gap between germline ends came to 6 bases. Germline CDR1 is DFQATT and CDR2 is SNEGSKA (reference sequence). The CDR3 runs to 11 residues. This CDR3 reads CSAPGTGELFF. The CDR3 nucleotides read TGCAGTGCTCCGGGGACCGGGGAGCTGTTTTTT.

Only a few counts were recorded for this clone. The V and J genes are TRBV6-1 and TRBJ1-5, with 8 bases lining up with TRBD1. Trimming removed 3 bases from V and 4 bases from J; junction bases left unmatched: 5. Germline CDR1 and CDR2: MNHNS and SASEGT. This CDR3 contains 15 residues. For the CDR3, the DNA is TGTGCCAGCAGTGACAGGGGGCATGGGAATCAGCCCCAGCATTTT. This sequence encodes CASSDRGHGNQPQHF.

The CDR3 DNA follows: TGCGCCAGCAGCGCGGGGACAGGGGTTGGTGGCTACACCTTC. Encoded protein: CASSAGTGVGGYTF. This sequence joins TRBV5-1 and TRBJ1-2; 10 bases agree with TRBD1. The CDR3 sequence is 14 residues long. J was trimmed by 7 bases and V by 4 bases; bases with no gene match: 7. Germline V gives CDR1 SGHRS, CDR2 YFSETQ.

This clone was detected only a few times. CDR3 coding DNA: TGCAGCGTTGCGGGAGGGTCCCAATCCTACGAGCAGTACTTC. Residues: CSVAGGSQSYEQYF. The chain carries TRBV29-1 and TRBJ2-7; 8 bases are shared with TRBD2. CDR1 is SQVTM, CDR2 ANQGSEA, per germline. The junction had 6 bases not matched to a gene; V was cut back by 4 bases and J by 1 base. The CDR3 runs to 14 residues.

This clone showed up just once. The chain combines TRBV6-1 with TRBJ1-1; D possibly corresponds to TRBD1 (6 bases). The CDR3 length is 14 residues. The germline V gene has CDR1 MNHNS and CDR2 SASEGT. Trimming cost V 6 bases and J 1 base, with 12 bases left between them. CDR3 sequence (DNA): TGTGCCAGCAGGTTGACAGGCTCGAACACTGAAGCTTTCTTT. Its protein product is CASRLTGSNTEAFF.

The chain uses TRBV5-1 and TRBJ2-3; possibly TRBD2 for D (5 bases). This CDR3 region has 15 residues. From germline, CDR1 is SGHRS and CDR2 YFSETQ. V lost 5 bases and J 0 bases, leaving 13 bases between the germline ends. This CDR3 is CASSPERQSTDTQYF. As DNA, the CDR3 is TGCGCCAGCAGTCCAGAGCGGCAGAGCACAGATACGCAGTATTTT.

This clone was counted once. The CDR3 nucleotides read TGTGCCAGTAGTATCCGGGATGGGAACATTCAGTACTTC. Translation: CASSIRDGNIQYF. This chain uses TRBV19 with TRBJ2-4; tentative D call: TRBD2 (5 bases). Germline CDR1 reads LNHDA; CDR2 reads SQIVND (reference sequence). Trimming pared 3 bases from V and 7 bases from J, leaving 10 bases between. The CDR3 consists of 13 residues.